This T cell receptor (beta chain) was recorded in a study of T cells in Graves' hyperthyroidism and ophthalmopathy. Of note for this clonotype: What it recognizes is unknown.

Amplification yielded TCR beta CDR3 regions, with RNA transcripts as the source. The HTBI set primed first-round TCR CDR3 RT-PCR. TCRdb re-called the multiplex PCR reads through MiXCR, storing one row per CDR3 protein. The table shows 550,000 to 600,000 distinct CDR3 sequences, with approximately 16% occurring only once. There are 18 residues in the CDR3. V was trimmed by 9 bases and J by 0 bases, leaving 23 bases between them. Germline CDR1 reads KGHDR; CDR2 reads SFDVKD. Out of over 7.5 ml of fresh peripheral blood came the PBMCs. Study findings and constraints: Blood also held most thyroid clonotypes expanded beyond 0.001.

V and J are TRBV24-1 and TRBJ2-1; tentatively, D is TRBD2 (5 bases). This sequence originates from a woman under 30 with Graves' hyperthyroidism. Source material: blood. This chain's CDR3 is CATVYTRNLKSSYNEQFF. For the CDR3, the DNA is TGTGCCACCGTCTACACTAGAAACCTAAAAAGCTCCTACAATGAGCAGTTCTTC.